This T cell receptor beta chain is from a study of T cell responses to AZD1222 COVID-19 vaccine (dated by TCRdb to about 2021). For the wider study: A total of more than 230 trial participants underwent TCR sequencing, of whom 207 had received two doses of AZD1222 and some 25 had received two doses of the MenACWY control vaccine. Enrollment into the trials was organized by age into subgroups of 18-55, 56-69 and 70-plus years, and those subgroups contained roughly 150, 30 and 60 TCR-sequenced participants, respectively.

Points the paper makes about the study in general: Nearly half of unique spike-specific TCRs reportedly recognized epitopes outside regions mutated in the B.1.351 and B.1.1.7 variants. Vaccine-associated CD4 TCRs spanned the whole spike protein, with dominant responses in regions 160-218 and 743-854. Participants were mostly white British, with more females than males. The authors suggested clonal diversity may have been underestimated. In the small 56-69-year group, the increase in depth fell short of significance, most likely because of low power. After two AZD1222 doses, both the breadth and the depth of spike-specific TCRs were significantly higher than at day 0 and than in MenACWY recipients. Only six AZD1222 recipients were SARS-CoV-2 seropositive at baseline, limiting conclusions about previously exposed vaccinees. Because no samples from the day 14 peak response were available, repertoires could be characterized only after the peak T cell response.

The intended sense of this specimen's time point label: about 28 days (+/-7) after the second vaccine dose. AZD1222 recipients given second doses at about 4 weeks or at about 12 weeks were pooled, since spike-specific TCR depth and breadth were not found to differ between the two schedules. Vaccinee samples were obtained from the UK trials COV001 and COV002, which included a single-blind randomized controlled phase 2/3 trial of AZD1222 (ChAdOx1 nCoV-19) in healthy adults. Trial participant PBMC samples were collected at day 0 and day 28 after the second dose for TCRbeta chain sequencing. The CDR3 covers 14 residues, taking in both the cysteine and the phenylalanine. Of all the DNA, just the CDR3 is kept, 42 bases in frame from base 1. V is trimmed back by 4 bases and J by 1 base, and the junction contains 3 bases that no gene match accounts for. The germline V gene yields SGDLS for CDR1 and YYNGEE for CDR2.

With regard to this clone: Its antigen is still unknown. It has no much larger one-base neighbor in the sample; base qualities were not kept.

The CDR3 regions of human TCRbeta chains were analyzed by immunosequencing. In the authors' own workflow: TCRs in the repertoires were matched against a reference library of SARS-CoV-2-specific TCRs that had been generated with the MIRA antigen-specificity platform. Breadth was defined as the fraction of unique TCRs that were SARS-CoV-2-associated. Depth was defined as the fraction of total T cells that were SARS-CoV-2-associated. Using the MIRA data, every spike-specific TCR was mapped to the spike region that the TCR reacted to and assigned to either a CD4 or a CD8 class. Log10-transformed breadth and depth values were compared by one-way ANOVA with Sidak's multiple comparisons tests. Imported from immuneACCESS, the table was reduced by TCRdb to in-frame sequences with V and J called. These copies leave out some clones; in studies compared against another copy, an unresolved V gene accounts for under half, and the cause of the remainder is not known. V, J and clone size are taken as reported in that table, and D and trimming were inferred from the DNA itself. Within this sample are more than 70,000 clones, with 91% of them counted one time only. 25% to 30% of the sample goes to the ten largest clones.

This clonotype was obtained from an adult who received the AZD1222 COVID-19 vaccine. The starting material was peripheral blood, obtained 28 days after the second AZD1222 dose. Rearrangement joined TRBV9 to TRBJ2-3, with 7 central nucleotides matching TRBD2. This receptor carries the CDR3 CASSLSGGTDTQYF. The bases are TGTGCCAGCAGCCTGAGCGGGGGCACAGATACGCAGTATTTT.